This T cell receptor (beta chain) was sequenced for a study of control samples from healthy donors and cancer patients (dated by TCRdb to 2020 to 2021). The method behind the library was the immunoSEQ multiplex PCR assay. Imported from immuneACCESS, the table was reduced by TCRdb to in-frame sequences with V and J called. These copies leave out some clones; in studies compared against another copy, an unresolved V gene accounts for under half, and the cause of the remainder is not known. For this sample there are just under 80,000 clones; about 87% appear just once. The ten largest make up 1.9% of the sample. As concerns this clone: This clone's antigen is unknown. Base qualities are not at hand, and no much larger clone is one base apart.

In the germline V gene, CDR1 corresponds to SGHRS and CDR2 to YFSETQ. After removal of 2 bases from V and 6 bases from J, the junction retains 11 bases not matched to a gene. Its CDR3 holds 18 amino acids, cysteine through phenylalanine. The CDR3 DNA has 54 bases and is translated from base 1. This chain joins TRBV5-1 to TRBJ2-1, with 13 junctional bases fitting TRBD2. Sequencing was carried out using PBMCs. The clonotype originates from a woman in her fifties or sixties with head and neck cancer. The CDR3 protein is CASSFLAVWTSGSNEQFF. DNA sequence: TGCGCCAGCAGCTTTTTGGCCGTTTGGACTAGCGGGAGCAATGAGCAGTTCTTC.